This TCR beta chain was sequenced during a study of regulatory T cells in long-lasting Graves disease. This CDR3 contains 12 residues. Germline V gene lookup returns CDR1 MDHEN and CDR2 SYDVKM. Trimming left V 6 bases short and J 4 bases short, with 7 bases between. This clonotype was observed many times. Its matching antigen is unknown. Study-wide findings and caveats: Accuracy was possibly reduced by small sample size. More public clonotypes were shared by persistent patients (around 2,500) than by new patients (roughly 1,000).

Time point defined: newly diagnosed GD, antithyroid drugs for less than 3 months. Extracted RNA from PBMCs served as the source of the TCR library. The source of the patients was an endocrinology department in Xi'an, China. Investigators prepared the TCR beta libraries by applying iRepertoire HTBI primers and Arm-PCR of CDR3 regions. Each CDR3 protein is one row after TCRdb ran MiXCR on the multiplex PCR reads. This sample has hundreds of thousands of distinct CDR3 sequences, with roughly 16% found just once. Sample: peripheral blood mononuclear cells (PBMCs), taken at new diagnosis, from a patient treated with antithyroid drugs. The chain links TRBV28 to TRBJ2-1, with D unresolved. The sequence derives from a female donor with Graves disease. This CDR3 reads CASRPSYNEQFF. DNA for the CDR3: TGTGCCAGCAGGCCGAGTTACAATGAGCAGTTCTTC. Full variable domain (missing parts from reference TRBV28 and TRBJ2-1): DVKVTQSSRYLVKRTGEKVFLECVQDMDHENMFWYRQDPGLGLRLIYFSYDVKMKEKGDIPEGYSVSREKKERFSLILESASTNQTSMYLCASRPSYNEQFFGPGTRLTVL.